This T cell receptor (beta chain) was captured in a study of T cells expressing NK-cell markers. Synthesis of TCR beta cDNA relied on 5'RACE template switching carrying UMIs. TCRdb reprocessed the 5' RACE reads; each CDR3 protein has one entry and no DNA is given. This sample's table has a few hundred thousand distinct CDR3 sequences. The CDR3 consists of 13 residues. On this clonotype: What it recognizes is unknown.

Study-wide points: HCMV specificity of expanded NKG2C+ T cell clones remained unclear.

The rearrangement uses TRBV12-3 or TRBV12-4 and TRBJ2-5. This sequence originates from a man aged 18-75 years in good health. Sequencing was carried out using blood T cells: a sorted CD56 or NKG2C T cell subset, CD4+ or CD8+ T cells, or bulk PBMC T cells (not recorded which). CDR3 sequence: CASSFLLGETQYF.